The present TCR beta chain was sequenced within a study of early T cells in non-severe SARS-CoV-2 infection. Findings of the study overall: VDJdb matching skewed toward anti-spike CD8 responses, missing private and CD4 specificities.

TCRdb used MiXCR to reprocess the 5' RACE reads, holding one entry per CDR3 protein. This sample yields about 46,000 distinct CDR3 sequences, of which roughly 10% are seen a single time; 14% to 15% belongs to the top ten. The CDR3 consists of 15 residues. Germline CDR1 SEHNR, CDR2 FQNEAQ (reference sequence). Unmatched junction bases numbered 6, after V lost 0 bases and J lost 5 bases. The sample holds many counts of this clonotype. The target antigen is unknown. The rearrangement uses TRBV7-9 and TRBJ2-7, with 8 bases identical to TRBD2. Sequencing was carried out using whole blood. This receptor was taken from an adult who was a healthcare worker with PCR-confirmed SARS-CoV-2 infection or an uninfected control (not recorded which). CDR3 sequence (DNA): TGTGCCAGCAGCTTAGCGAACGGGAGGGCCGACGAGCAGTACTTC. Its translation: CASSLANGRADEQYF.